This T cell receptor (beta chain) was documented in a study of blood T cell repertoires in COVID-19. Clones were read by immunoSEQ multiplex PCR, and TCRdb kept only the in-frame ones, dropping some. Among 80,000 or so clones listed, 89% were seen once. The V gene's germline CDR1 is MNHEY and CDR2 SVGAGI. CDR3 size: 15 residues. Trimming removed 2 bases from V and 6 bases from J; junction bases left unmatched: 4. The source of this sequence is a man in his fifties with acute or convalescent COVID-19. Material for sequencing was peripheral blood. V and J are TRBV6-5 and TRBJ1-6; 7 bases match TRBD1. The CDR3 nucleotides are TGTGCCAGCAGTTACGAGGCAGGGGGTAATTCACCCCTCCACTTT. It yields the protein CASSYEAGGNSPLHF.